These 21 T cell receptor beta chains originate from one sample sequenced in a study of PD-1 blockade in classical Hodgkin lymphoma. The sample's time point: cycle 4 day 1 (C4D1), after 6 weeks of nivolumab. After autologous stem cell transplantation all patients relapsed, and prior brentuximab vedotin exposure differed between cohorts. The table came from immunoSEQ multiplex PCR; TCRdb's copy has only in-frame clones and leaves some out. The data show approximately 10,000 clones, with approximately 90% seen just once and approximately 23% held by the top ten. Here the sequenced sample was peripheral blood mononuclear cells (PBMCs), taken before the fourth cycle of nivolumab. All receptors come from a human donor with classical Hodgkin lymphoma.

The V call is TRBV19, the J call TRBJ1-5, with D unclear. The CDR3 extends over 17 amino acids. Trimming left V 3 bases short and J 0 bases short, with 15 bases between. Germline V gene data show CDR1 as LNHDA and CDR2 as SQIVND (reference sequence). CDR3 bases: TGTGCCAGTAGTATCCCCCCCCACAAGGATAGCAATCAGCCCCAGCATTTT. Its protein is CASSIPPHKDSNQPQHF.

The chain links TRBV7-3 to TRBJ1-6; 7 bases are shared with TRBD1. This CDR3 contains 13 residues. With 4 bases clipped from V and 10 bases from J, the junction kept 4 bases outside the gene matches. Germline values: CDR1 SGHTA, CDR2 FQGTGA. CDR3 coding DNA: TGTGCCAGCAGCTCTCAGGGGGAATCACCCCTCCACTTT. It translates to CASSSQGESPLHF.

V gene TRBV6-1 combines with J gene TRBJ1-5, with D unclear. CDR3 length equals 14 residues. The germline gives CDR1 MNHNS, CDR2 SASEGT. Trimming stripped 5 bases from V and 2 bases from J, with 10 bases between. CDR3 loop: CASSRDGGNQPQHF. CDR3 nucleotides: TGTGCCAGCAGTCGAGACGGGGGCAATCAGCCCCAGCATTTT.

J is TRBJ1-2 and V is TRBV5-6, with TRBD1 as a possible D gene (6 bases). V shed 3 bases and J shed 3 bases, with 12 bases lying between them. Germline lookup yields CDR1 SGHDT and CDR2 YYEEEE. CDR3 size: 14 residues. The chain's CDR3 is CASSYRDSYYGYTF. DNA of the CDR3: TGTGCCAGCAGCTACAGGGATTCCTACTATGGCTACACCTTC. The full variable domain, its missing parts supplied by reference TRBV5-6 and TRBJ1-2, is DAGVTQSPTHLIKTRGQQVTLRCSPKSGHDTVSWYQQALGQGPQFIFQYYEEEERQRGNFPDRFSGHQFPNYSSELNVNALLLGDSALYLCASSYRDSYYGYTFGSGTRLTVV.

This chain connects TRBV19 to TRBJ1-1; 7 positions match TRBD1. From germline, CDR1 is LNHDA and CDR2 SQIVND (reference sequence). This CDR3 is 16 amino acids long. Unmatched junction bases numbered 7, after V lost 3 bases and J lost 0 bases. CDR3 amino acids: CASSINRGTVNTEAFF. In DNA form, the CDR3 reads TGTGCCAGTAGTATTAATCGAGGGACAGTGAACACTGAAGCTTTCTTT.

The CDR3 region has the DNA TGTGCTACCGGAGCGGGCCTCGCCCAAGAGACCCAGTACTTC. Its translation: CATGAGLAQETQYF. This chain joins TRBV12-5 and TRBJ2-5, with D possibly matching TRBD2 (6 bases). Trimming cost V 10 bases and J 1 base, with 16 bases left between them. The CDR3 has 14 residues. The germline V gene encodes CDR1 LGHNT and CDR2 FRNRAP.

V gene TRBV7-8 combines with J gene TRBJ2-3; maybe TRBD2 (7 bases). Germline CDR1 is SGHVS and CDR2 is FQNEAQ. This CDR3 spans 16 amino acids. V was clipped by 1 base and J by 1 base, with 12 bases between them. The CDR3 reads CASSLEGGAGTDTQYF. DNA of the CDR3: TGTGCCAGCAGCTTAGAGGGGGGGGCAGGCACAGATACGCAGTATTTT. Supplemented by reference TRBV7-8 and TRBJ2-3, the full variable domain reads GAGVSQSPRYKVAKRGQDVALRCDPISGHVSLFWYQQALGQGPEFLTYFQNEAQLDKSGLPSDRFFAERPEGSVSTLKIQRTQQEDSAVYLCASSLEGGAGTDTQYFGPGTRLTVL.

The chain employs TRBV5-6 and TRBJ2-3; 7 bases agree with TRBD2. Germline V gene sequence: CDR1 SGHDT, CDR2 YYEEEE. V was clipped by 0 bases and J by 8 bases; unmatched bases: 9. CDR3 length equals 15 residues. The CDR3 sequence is CASSLAPTSGGTQYF. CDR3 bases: TGTGCCAGCAGCTTGGCCCCCACCTCGGGAGGTACGCAGTATTTT.

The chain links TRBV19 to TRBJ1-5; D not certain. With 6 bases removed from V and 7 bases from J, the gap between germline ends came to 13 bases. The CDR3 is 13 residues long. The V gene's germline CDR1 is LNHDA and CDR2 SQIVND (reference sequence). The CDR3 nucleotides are TGTGCCAGTAGGGAGATAGGAGACCAGCCCCAGCATTTT. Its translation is CASREIGDQPQHF.

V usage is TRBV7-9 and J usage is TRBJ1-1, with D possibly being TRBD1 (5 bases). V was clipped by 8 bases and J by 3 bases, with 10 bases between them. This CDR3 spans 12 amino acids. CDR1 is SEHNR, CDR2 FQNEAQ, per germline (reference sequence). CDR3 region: CASGMGDTEAFF. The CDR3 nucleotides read TGTGCCAGCGGCATGGGGGACACTGAAGCTTTCTTT. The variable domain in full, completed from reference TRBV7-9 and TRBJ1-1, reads DTGVSQNPRHKITKRGQNVTFRCDPISEHNRLYWYRQTLGQGPEFLTYFQNEAQLEKSRLLSDRFSAERPKGSFSTLEIQRTEQGDSAMYLCASGMGDTEAFFGQGTRLTVV.

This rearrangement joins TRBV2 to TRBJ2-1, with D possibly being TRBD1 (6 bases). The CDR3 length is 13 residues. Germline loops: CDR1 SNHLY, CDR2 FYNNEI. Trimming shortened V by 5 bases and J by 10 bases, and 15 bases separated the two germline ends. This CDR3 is CASSTLQGAEQFF. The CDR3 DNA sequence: TGTGCCAGCAGTACCTTACAGGGAGCGGAGCAGTTCTTC.

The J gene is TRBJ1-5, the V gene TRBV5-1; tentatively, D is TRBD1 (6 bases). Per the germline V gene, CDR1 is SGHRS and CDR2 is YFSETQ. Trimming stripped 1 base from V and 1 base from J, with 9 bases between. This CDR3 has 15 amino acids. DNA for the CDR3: TGCGCCAGCAGCTTGCAGGGGCTAAGCAATCAGCCCCAGCATTTT. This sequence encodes CASSLQGLSNQPQHF.

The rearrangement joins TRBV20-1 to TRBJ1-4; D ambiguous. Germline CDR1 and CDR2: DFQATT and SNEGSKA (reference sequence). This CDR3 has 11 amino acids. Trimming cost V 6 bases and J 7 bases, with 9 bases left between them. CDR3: CSATPGEKLFF. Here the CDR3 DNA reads TGCAGTGCGACGCCGGGTGAAAAACTGTTTTTT.

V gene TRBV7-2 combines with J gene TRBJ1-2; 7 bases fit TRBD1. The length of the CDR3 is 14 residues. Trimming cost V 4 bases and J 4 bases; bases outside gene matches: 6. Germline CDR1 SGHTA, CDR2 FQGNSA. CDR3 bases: TGTGCCAGCAGCTCGGACAGGCCGGCCTATGGCTACACCTTC. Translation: CASSSDRPAYGYTF.

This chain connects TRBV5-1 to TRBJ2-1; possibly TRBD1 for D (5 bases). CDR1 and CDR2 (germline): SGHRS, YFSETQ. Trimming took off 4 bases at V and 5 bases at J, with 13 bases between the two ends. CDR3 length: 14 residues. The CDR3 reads CASSLRTSNNEQFF. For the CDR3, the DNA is TGCGCCAGCAGCCTTCGGACATCAAACAATGAGCAGTTCTTC.

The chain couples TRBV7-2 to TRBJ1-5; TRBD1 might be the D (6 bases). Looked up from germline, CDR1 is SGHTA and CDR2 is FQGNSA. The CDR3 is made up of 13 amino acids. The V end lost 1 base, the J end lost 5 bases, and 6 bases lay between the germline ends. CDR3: CASSLDRDQPQHF. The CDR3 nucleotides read TGTGCCAGCAGCTTAGACAGGGATCAGCCCCAGCATTTT.

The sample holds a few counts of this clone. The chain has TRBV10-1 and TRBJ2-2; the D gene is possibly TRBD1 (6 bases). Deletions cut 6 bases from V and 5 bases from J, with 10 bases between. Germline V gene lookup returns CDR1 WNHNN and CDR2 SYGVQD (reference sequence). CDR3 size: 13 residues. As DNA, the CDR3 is TGCGCCAGCAGCTCACAGGGAACCGGGGAGCTGTTTTTT. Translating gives CASSSQGTGELFF.

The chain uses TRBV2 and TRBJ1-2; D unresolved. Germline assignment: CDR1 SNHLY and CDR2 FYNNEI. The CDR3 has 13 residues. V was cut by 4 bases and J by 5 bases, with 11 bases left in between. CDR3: CASSGDTLYGYTF. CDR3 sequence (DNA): TGTGCCAGCAGTGGAGACACCCTTTATGGCTACACCTTC. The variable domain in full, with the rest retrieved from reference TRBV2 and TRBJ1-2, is EPEVTQTPSHQVTQMGQEVILRCVPISNHLYFYWYRQILGQKVEFLVSFYNNEISEKSEIFDDQFSVERPDGSNFTLKIRSTKLEDSAMYFCASSGDTLYGYTFGSGTRLTVV.

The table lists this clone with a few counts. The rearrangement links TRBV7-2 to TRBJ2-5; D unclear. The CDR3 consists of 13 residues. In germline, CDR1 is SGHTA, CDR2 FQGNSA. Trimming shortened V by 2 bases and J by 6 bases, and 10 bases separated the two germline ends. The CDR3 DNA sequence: TGTGCCAGCAGCTTACGGCTAATGCAGACCCAGTACTTC. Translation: CASSLRLMQTQYF. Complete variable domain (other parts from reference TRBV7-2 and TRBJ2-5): GAGVSQSPSNKVTEKGKDVELRCDPISGHTALYWYRQSLGQGLEFLIYFQGNSAPDKSGLPSDRFSAERTGGSVSTLTIQRTQQEDSAVYLCASSLRLMQTQYFGPGTRLLVL.

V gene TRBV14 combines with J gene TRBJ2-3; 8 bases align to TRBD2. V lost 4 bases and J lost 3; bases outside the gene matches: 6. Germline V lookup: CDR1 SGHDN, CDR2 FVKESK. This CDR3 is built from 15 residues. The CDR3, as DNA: TGTGCCAGCAGCCTTGTAGCGGGGTGGACAGATACGCAGTATTTT. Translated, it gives CASSLVAGWTDTQYF.

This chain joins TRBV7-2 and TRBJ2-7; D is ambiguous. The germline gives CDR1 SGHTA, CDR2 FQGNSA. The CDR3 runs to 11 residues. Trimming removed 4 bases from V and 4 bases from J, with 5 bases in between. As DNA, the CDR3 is TGTGCCAGCAGCTACCAATACGAGCAGTACTTC. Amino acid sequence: CASSYQYEQYF.